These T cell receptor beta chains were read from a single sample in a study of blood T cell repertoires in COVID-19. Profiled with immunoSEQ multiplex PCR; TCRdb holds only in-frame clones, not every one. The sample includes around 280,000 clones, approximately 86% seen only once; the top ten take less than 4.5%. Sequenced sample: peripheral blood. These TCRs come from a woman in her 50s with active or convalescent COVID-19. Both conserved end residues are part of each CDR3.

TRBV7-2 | CASSAYGTTNEKLFF
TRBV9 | CASSVTGGRETQYF
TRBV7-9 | CASSQRSDTQYF
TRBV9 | CASSVGEERSSYNEQFF
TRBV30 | CAWSVRRINSPLHF
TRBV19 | CASSSSGQIITEAFF
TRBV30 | CAWRDRGNSPLHF
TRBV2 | CASRGGDYEQYF
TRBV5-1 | CASSLGTEETQYF
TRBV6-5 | CASSYVGLGNTEAFF
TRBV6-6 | CASSKPGLAGGNEQFF
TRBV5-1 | CASSLNRAGVETQYF
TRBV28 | CASSLAQGRNSPLHF
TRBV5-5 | CASSGTGTGRNDYGYTF
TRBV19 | CASSKGTSGRSGANVLTF
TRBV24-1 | CATSENSDSHYEQYF
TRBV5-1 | CASSSTTGVSGYTF
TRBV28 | CASSSPRGGAYGYTF
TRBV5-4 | CASSSPTSISYNEQFF
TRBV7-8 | CASSLMGTEQFF
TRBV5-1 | CASSPERGPKVSDTQYF
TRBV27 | CASSPRQNTEAFF
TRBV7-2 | CASSLGLAPSYNEQFF
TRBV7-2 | CASSLEEVWGTGREEQYF
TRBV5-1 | CASSLGLQSNEQFF
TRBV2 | CASSEEATSGRASGADTQYF
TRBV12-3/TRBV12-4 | CASRPQGWLGYTF
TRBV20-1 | CSAGGGLEQYF
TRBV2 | CASSRGTLTYEQYF
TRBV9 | CASSVVAGGSEQYF
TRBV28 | CASSPEMNSPLHF
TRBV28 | CASSLTGRGETQYF
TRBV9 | CASSSRPGLETQYF
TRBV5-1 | CASSFLAGGPGYNEQFF
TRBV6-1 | CASSGGAPGNTGELFF
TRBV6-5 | CASNDRAGVSYEQYF
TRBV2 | CASSLQGAETEAFF
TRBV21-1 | CASISTGRGTEAFF
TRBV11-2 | CASSLSRISTDTQYF
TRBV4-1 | CASSQPTSGRATDTQYF
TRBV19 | CASSIVRGRTGHNEQFF
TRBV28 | CASTIQGPPDTQYF
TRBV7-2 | CASSLPGFRETQYF
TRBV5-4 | CASSLLQGAPYEQYF
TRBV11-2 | CASSSPRQGTYEQYF
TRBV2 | CASSGRTSGNTIYF
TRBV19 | CASSPYGRRIRNNEQFF
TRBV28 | CASSLFRFERAHGYTF
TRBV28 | CASSFLTYSGNTIYF
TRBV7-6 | CASSLGDRGRSQPQHF
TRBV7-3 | CASSHKGSGRSDEQFF
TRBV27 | CASSFSAGVGGEQFF
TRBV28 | CASSPRTGLGNQPQHF